Presented here are 21 T cell receptor beta chains from one specimen sequenced in a study of shared clonotypes between healthy human individuals. CD8 cells regarded as naive lacked CD45RO, were positively chosen for CCR7, and omitted terminally differentiated effector memory CD45RA+ cells. Using immunoSEQ multiplex PCR, the repertoire was profiled, and TCRdb retains in-frame clones only, with some absent. This table holds around 2,000,000 clones, roughly 94% found once. The sequenced sample was naive CD8+ T cells sorted from blood. Source of these receptors: a man between 18 and 29 years old in good health.

The rearrangement uses TRBV4-1 and TRBJ2-1, with 8 nucleotides matching TRBD2. The CDR3 covers 17 residues. With 2 bases clipped from V and 5 bases from J, the junction kept 11 bases outside the gene matches. The germline gives CDR1 MGHRA, CDR2 YSYEKL. CDR3 in DNA: TGCGCCAGCAGCCAACGTCAGGCGGGAGGATTCGACAATGAGCAGTTCTTC. Translation: CASSQRQAGGFDNEQFF.

With regard to this clone: The sample contains more than one DNA sequence encoding this CDR3. The J gene is TRBJ2-7, the V gene TRBV19, with 8 bases that match TRBD1. V trimming: 5 bases; J trimming: 3 bases; junction bases outside the gene matches: 3. The CDR3 covers 13 residues. In germline, CDR1 is LNHDA, CDR2 SQIVND (reference sequence). CDR3 nucleotide sequence: TGTGCCAGTAGTGCCACAGGGGGCTACGAGCAGTACTTC. Encoded protein: CASSATGGYEQYF.

This chain joins TRBV1 and TRBJ2-5. TRBV1 is tagged as a pseudogene. This CDR3 region has 15 residues. The CDR3 bases are TGCACCAGCAGCCAAGAAGGGCCAAGCCGGGAGACCCAGTACTTC. Protein product: CTSSQEGPSRETQYF.

The chain carries TRBV7-9 and TRBJ2-1; D is unresolved. Trimming removed 2 bases at V and 6 bases at J, with 8 bases between. The V gene's germline CDR1 is SEHNR and CDR2 FQNEAQ (reference sequence). This CDR3 region has 13 residues. The CDR3 sequence: CASSLLVSNEQFF. The CDR3 region has the DNA TGTGCCAGCAGCTTACTAGTTTCCAATGAGCAGTTCTTC.

Comments on this clone: The sample holds other DNA sequences that translate to the same CDR3. The chain joins TRBV19 to TRBJ1-2, with D perhaps TRBD1 (5 bases). CDR1 and CDR2 from the germline V gene are LNHDA and SQIVND (reference sequence). The CDR3 spans 13 residues. V lost 3 bases to trimming and J lost 3 bases, with 8 bases between them. Here the CDR3 DNA reads TGTGCCAGTAGTATCTTAGGGGACTATGGCTACACCTTC. This codes for CASSILGDYGYTF.

The rearrangement links TRBV4-1 to TRBJ2-1; TRBD2 might be the D (5 bases). With 3 bases removed from V and 3 bases from J, the gap between germline ends came to 9 bases. The germline gives CDR1 MGHRA, CDR2 YSYEKL. This CDR3 contains 14 residues. The CDR3: CASSHQLVYNEQFF. CDR3 in DNA: TGCGCCAGCAGCCACCAACTAGTCTACAATGAGCAGTTCTTC.

V is TRBV28 and J is TRBJ1-1, with D hard to call. The CDR3 extends over 14 amino acids. Germline values: CDR1 MDHEN, CDR2 SYDVKM. Trimming took 1 base from V and 0 from J, leaving 6 bases between them. The CDR3 sequence is CASSLFRVNTEAFF. In DNA form, the CDR3 reads TGTGCCAGCAGTTTATTTCGGGTGAACACTGAAGCTTTCTTT.

The J gene is TRBJ1-1, the V gene TRBV13; D gene uncertain. Trimming stripped 1 base from V and 0 bases from J, with 9 bases between. Germline-derived CDR1 and CDR2 are PRHDT and FYEKMQ (reference sequence). This CDR3 region has 15 residues. The CDR3 bases are TGTGCCAGCAGCTTAGTTTCCGTATTGAACACTGAAGCTTTCTTT. It codes for CASSLVSVLNTEAFF.

V usage is TRBV6-5 and J usage is TRBJ1-5, with D possibly TRBD1 on 5 matching bases. The CDR3 extends over 14 amino acids. Trimming pared 4 bases from V and 6 bases from J, leaving 13 bases between. CDR1 and CDR2 (germline): MNHEY, SVGAGI. The CDR3 nucleotides are TGTGCCAGCAGTTGGGGCGGGCTGGGTCAGCCCCAGCATTTT. It encodes CASSWGGLGQPQHF.

The chain links TRBV29-1 to TRBJ2-7; tentatively, D is TRBD2 (7 bases). V was pared by 2 bases and J by 3 bases, with 14 bases between. This CDR3 has 14 amino acids. The germline V gene has CDR1 SQVTM and CDR2 ANQGSEA. The CDR3 here is CSVEYREGNYEQYF. The CDR3 nucleotides read TGCAGCGTTGAATACAGGGAGGGCAACTACGAGCAGTACTTC.

The chain uses TRBV5-4 and TRBJ2-1; D not resolved. This CDR3 has 13 residues. The V gene's germline CDR1 is SGHNT and CDR2 YYREEE (reference sequence). Deletions cut 3 bases from V and 9 bases from J, with 13 bases between. The CDR3 region has the DNA TGTGCCAGCAGCTCCCTCGACGGCTTTGAGCAGTTCTTC. It codes for CASSSLDGFEQFF.

On this clone: This specimen includes other DNA sequences encoding the same CDR3. The V call is TRBV30, the J call TRBJ1-1, with a possible D match to TRBD1 (5 bases). The CDR3 is made up of 13 amino acids. From germline, CDR1 is GTSNPN and CDR2 SVGIG (reference sequence). Between the trimmed V and J ends, which lost 0 bases and 4 bases, there was a span of 9 bases. This CDR3 is CAWSVFGGTEAFF. CDR3 nucleotides: TGTGCCTGGAGTGTTTTTGGGGGCACTGAAGCTTTCTTT.

The chain links TRBV11-2 to TRBJ2-7; D is undetermined. V lost 2 bases, J lost 4 bases, and 12 bases lay in between. CDR3 size: 14 residues. Germline V lookup: CDR1 SGHAT, CDR2 FQNNGV. CDR3 DNA sequence: TGTGCCAGCAGCTTACCTGACGGGTTGTACGAGCAGTACTTC. Translated: CASSLPDGLYEQYF.

The V and J genes are TRBV9 and TRBJ2-1; possibly TRBD1 or TRBD2 for D (5 bases each). V dropped 3 bases and J dropped 6 bases, with 13 bases sitting between them. This CDR3 is built from 14 residues. Per germline, CDR1 SGDLS and CDR2 YYNGEE. CDR3 bases: TGTGCCAGCAGCGGGGACGGGTGGCTCAATGAGCAGTTCTTC. Its translation is CASSGDGWLNEQFF.

This chain connects TRBV30 to TRBJ2-7; D may be TRBD1 (6 bases). V lost 0 bases to trimming and J lost 6 bases, with 18 bases between them. The CDR3 spans 15 residues. Germline CDR1 reads GTSNPN; CDR2 reads SVGIG (reference sequence). The CDR3 DNA is TGTGCCTGGAGTGTACGAGGGGGTACTAGGAGCGAGCAGTACTTC. Translation: CAWSVRGGTRSEQYF.

The chain carries TRBV10-3 and TRBJ2-2; 9 nucleotides agree with TRBD2. Germline V gene lookup returns CDR1 ENHRY and CDR2 SYGVKD. This CDR3 has 15 residues. V shed 9 bases, J shed 6 bases, and the junction held 11 bases outside the gene matches. CDR3 region: CAIPRTSDYSGELFF. DNA of the CDR3: TGTGCCATTCCTAGGACTAGCGACTACTCCGGGGAGCTGTTTTTT.

As concerns this clone: One end of the junction varies from germline; a read error may be responsible. The same CDR3 can be traced to other DNA sequences in this sample. This sequence joins TRBV7-7 and TRBJ2-5; D unclear. The length of the CDR3 is 13 residues. Germline assignment: CDR1 SSHAT and CDR2 FNYEAQ (reference sequence). In nucleotides, the CDR3 is TGTGCTAGCAGCTTAGCAGTAGGAGAGACCCAGTACTTC. It yields the protein CASSLAVGETQYF. Drawing the rest from reference TRBV7-7 and TRBJ2-5, the complete variable domain is GAGVSQSPRYKVTKRGQDVTLRCDPISSHATLYWYQQALGQGPEFLTYFNYEAQPDKSGLPSDRFSAERPEGSISTLTIQRTEQRDSAMYRCASSLAVGETQYFGPGTRLLVL.

The CDR3 coding sequence is TGTGCCAGCAGCCCGGGACAGAAAAACTCCTACGAGCAGTACTTC. It yields the protein CASSPGQKNSYEQYF. The V call is TRBV7-6, the J call TRBJ2-7; 7 nucleotides align to TRBD1. The V gene end was trimmed by 5 bases and the J gene end by 0 bases; junction bases not matched to a gene: 7. Germline V lookup: CDR1 SGHVS, CDR2 FNYEAQ. The CDR3 is made up of 15 amino acids.

V gene TRBV6-5 combines with J gene TRBJ2-1, with D hard to call. The CDR3 sequence is 13 residues long. CDR1 MNHEY and CDR2 SVGAGI come from the germline V gene. V was trimmed by 1 base and J by 5 bases, leaving 6 bases between them. The CDR3 spells CASSYLSDNEQFF. In DNA form, the CDR3 reads TGTGCCAGCAGTTACTTGTCCGACAATGAGCAGTTCTTC.

The chain links TRBV19 to TRBJ2-5, with D possibly being TRBD1 (5 bases). This CDR3 has 12 amino acids. Germline V gives CDR1 LNHDA, CDR2 SQIVND (reference sequence). V lost 9 bases and J lost 2, with 10 bases in between. This CDR3 is CARTALQETQYF. CDR3 sequence (DNA): TGTGCCAGGACAGCGCTGCAAGAGACCCAGTACTTC.

The V gene is TRBV7-2, the J gene TRBJ2-7; tentative D call: TRBD1 (5 bases). V was cut by 5 bases and J by 5 bases, with 13 bases left in between. The CDR3 loop spans 13 amino acids. Germline V gives CDR1 SGHTA, CDR2 FQGNSA. The CDR3 DNA reads TGTGCCAGCAGCCGAATGACAGTCGACGAGCAGTACTTC. It specifies CASSRMTVDEQYF.